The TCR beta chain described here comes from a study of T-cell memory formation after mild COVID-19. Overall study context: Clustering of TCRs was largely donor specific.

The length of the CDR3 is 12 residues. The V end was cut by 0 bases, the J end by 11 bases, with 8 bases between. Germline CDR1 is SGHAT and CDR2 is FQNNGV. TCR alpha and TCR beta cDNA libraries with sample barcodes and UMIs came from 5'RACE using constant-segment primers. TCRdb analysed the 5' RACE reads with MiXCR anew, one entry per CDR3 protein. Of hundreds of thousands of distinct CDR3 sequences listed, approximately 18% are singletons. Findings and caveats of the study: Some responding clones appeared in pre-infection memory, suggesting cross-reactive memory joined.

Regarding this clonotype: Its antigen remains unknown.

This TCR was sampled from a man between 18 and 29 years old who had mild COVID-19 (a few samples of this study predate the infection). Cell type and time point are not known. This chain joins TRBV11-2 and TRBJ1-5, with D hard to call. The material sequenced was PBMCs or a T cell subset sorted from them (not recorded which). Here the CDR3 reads CASSLDGFAQHF. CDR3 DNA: TGTGCCAGCAGCTTAGATGGCTTTGCCCAGCATTTT.